The 9 T cell receptor beta chains given below trace back to one sample, sequenced in a study of T cells expressing NK-cell markers. TCRdb reprocessed the 5' RACE reads, keeping one entry per CDR3 protein, no DNA. The table lists 120,000 to 150,000 distinct CDR3 sequences. The specimen was blood T cells: a sorted CD56 or NKG2C T cell subset, CD4+ or CD8+ T cells, or bulk PBMC T cells (not recorded which). The receptors were gathered from a man between 18 and 29 years old in good health.

The chain couples TRBV7-9 to TRBJ1-5; with no DNA, the TCRdb D assignment of TRBD1 cannot be verified. This CDR3 has 17 amino acids. Germline V CDR1 and CDR2: SEHNR, FQNEAQ (reference sequence). CDR3 protein: CASSLQGVGRSNQPQHF.

This chain uses TRBV19 with TRBJ2-1; the TCRdb call, TRBD1, lacks DNA for checking. The germline CDR1 and CDR2 sequences are LNHDA and SQIVND (reference sequence). The CDR3 consists of 15 residues. CDR3 sequence reads: CASSYGTSSYNEQFF.

This chain uses TRBV29-1 with TRBJ1-3; TCRdb reports TRBD1, a call that lacks DNA to check it against. The CDR3 totals 14 residues. Germline CDR1 reads SQVTM; CDR2 reads ANQGSEA. The CDR3 protein is CSALRAPSGNTIYF.

CDR3: CASSFLARESSYNEQFF. The chain is built from TRBV27 and TRBJ2-1; TCRdb selects TRBD2, and the lack of DNA leaves this call unchecked. Germline V gene data show CDR1 as MNHEY and CDR2 as SMNVEV (reference sequence). The CDR3 has 17 residues.

The chain combines TRBV12-3 or TRBV12-4 with TRBJ2-1; the D call of TRBD1 rests on TCRdb alone, since no DNA is present to check it. The CDR3 runs to 13 residues. The CDR3 protein is CASLDPYGNEQFF.

CDR3 amino acids: CASRTSLNTGELFF. The rearrangement uses TRBV4-3 and TRBJ2-2; with no DNA, the TCRdb D assignment of TRBD2 cannot be verified. This CDR3 has 14 residues. Germline values: CDR1 LGHNA, CDR2 YSLEER.

The rearrangement links TRBV28 to TRBJ2-7. This CDR3 comprises 13 residues. Germline V lookup: CDR1 MDHEN, CDR2 SYDVKM. The CDR3 sequence is CASSPDRNYEQYF.

The chain couples TRBV20-1 to TRBJ2-1; TCRdb selects TRBD1, and the lack of DNA leaves this call unchecked. The CDR3 covers 15 residues. Per the germline V gene, CDR1 is DFQATT and CDR2 is SNEGSKA (reference sequence). CDR3 sequence: CSARDPGGLYNEQFF.

The V and J genes are TRBV12-3 or TRBV12-4 and TRBJ2-7; TCRdb picks TRBD1, but there is no DNA to check that call. This CDR3 has 13 residues. CDR3: CASRPNRGLGQYF.